These T cell receptor beta chains were read from a single sample in a study of neoadjuvant anti-PD-1 for oral cavity cancer. Using immunoSEQ multiplex PCR, the repertoire was profiled, and TCRdb retains in-frame clones only, with some absent. Of 68,000 or so clones listed, more than 75% are singletons. The specimen comprised PBMCs, sampled after nivolumab (anti-PD-1) treatment. Receptors originate from a person aged 35-79 years with oral cavity squamous cell carcinoma. Each CDR3 is given with its conserved first and last residue. A D gene is named only where the DNA matches it firmly. Clone size, where shown, is once, few, many, or a class for clones that have expanded.

TRBJ1-5 | TRBV2 | NA | NA | CASSSVTGTEPQHF | TGTGCCAGCAGTTCGGTTACAGGGACGGAGCCCCAGCATTTT
TRBJ2-3 | TRBV10-2 | NA | NA | CASSEVVAGDTQYF | TGCGCCAGCAGTGAGGTGGTAGCAGGAGATACGCAGTATTTT
TRBJ2-1 | TRBV2 | TRBD2 | NA | CASKAGETHNEQFF | TGTGCCAGCAAGGCGGGAGAAACCCACAATGAGCAGTTCTTC
TRBJ2-1 | TRBV29-1 | NA | few | CSVVTTSYNEQFF | TGCAGCGTTGTGACCACGTCCTACAATGAGCAGTTCTTC
TRBJ2-2 | TRBV5-8 | NA | NA | CASSLYGGYSNTGELFF | TGTGCCAGCAGCTTGTACGGGGGCTACTCGAACACCGGGGAGCTGTTTTTT
TRBJ1-1 | TRBV15 | NA | NA | CATSSASSGNTEAFF | TGTGCCACCAGCAGTGCATCTTCAGGGAACACTGAAGCTTTCTTT
TRBJ2-2 | TRBV30 | NA | NA | CAWNYYTGELFF | TGTGCCTGGAATTACTACACCGGGGAGCTGTTTTTT
TRBJ2-2 | TRBV7-8 | NA | NA | CASSLEHYTGELFF | TGTGCCAGCAGCTTAGAGCACTACACCGGGGAGCTGTTTTTT
TRBJ2-7 | TRBV6-5 | NA | once | CASSKRGEQYF | TGTGCCAGCAGTAAAAGGGGCGAGCAGTACTTC
TRBJ1-4 | TRBV29-1 | NA | NA | CSVEGATNEKLFF | TGCAGCGTTGAAGGCGCAACTAATGAAAAACTGTTTTTT
TRBJ2-7 | TRBV28 | NA | few | CASSLGGEDSYEQYF | TGTGCCAGCAGTTTAGGTGGGGAGGACTCCTACGAGCAGTACTTC